Presented here are 29 T cell receptor beta chains from one specimen sequenced in a study of post-analysis software for immune sequencing data. The study, taken as a whole, reports: TRBV5-6, TRBV5-1 and TRBV20-1 belonged to a set of roughly 5 TRBV segments that were more frequent in patients than controls.

Unique molecular identifiers were built into the TCR beta cDNA libraries. TCRdb recomputed calls from the PCR reads with MiXCR, one row per CDR3 protein. The sample lists about 430,000 distinct CDR3 sequences, roughly 40% occurring once. These receptors have no known antigen. The sample taken for sequencing was blood. The receptors originated from a girl aged 2 to 10 with multiple sclerosis.

The DNA of the CDR3 is TGTGCCAGCCGCAGGGAGGTCACCTATAATTCACCCCTCCACTTT. It is translated as CASRREVTYNSPLHF. This chain links TRBV2 with TRBJ1-6; the D gene is possibly TRBD1 (5 bases). CDR1 is SNHLY and CDR2 is FYNNEI in the germline V gene. The CDR3 runs to 15 residues. The V gene lost 8 bases and the J gene lost 2 bases, with 13 bases spanning the gap. Full variable domain (remainder filled in from reference TRBV2 and TRBJ1-6): EPEVTQTPSHQVTQMGQEVILRCVPISNHLYFYWYRQILGQKVEFLVSFYNNEISEKSEIFDDQFSVERPDGSNFTLKIRSTKLEDSAMYFCASRREVTYNSPLHFGNGTRLTVT.

The V call is TRBV15, the J call TRBJ1-5; the D is unclear. With 0 bases removed from V and 1 base from J, the gap between germline ends came to 7 bases. Germline lookup yields CDR1 LNHNV and CDR2 YYDKDF (reference sequence). This CDR3 contains 15 residues. CDR3 in DNA: TGTGCCACCAGCAGAGATTTTCACAGCAATCAGCCCCAGCATTTT. This translates into CATSRDFHSNQPQHF.

There are a few counts of this clonotype. J is TRBJ2-7 and V is TRBV18; D is ambiguous. CDR3 length equals 13 residues. The V gene's germline CDR1 is KGHSH and CDR2 LQKENI. V lost 6 bases and J 5 bases, leaving 14 bases between the germline ends. The DNA of the CDR3 is TGTGCCAGCTCCCCAACCACCCGTAACGAGCAGTACTTC. This sequence encodes CASSPTTRNEQYF. The full variable domain, with the rest looked up from reference TRBV18 and TRBJ2-7, is NAGVMQNPRHLVRRRGQEARLRCSPMKGHSHVYWYRQLPEEGLKFMVYLQKENIIDESGMPKERFSAEFPKEGPSILRIQQVVRGDSAAYFCASSPTTRNEQYFGPGTRLTVT.

There are a few counts of this clonotype. This chain joins TRBV10-3 and TRBJ2-5; TRBD1 matches at 8 bases. CDR1 and CDR2 (germline): ENHRY, SYGVKD. The trim removed 4 bases at V and 5 bases at J, leaving 12 bases unmatched. The CDR3 runs 16 residues. The CDR3 coding sequence is TGTGCCATCAGTGGTGGAGACAGGGGATCATGGGAGACCCAGTACTTC. Translated: CAISGGDRGSWETQYF.

This clonotype was counted between two and nine times. This sequence joins TRBV7-2 and TRBJ2-1, with TRBD1 matching 8 bases. The germline CDR1 and CDR2 sequences are SGHTA and FQGNSA. The CDR3 covers 17 residues. Germline trimming cut 4 bases from V and 0 bases from J; bases unmatched to any gene: 8. The chain's CDR3 is CASSSRQGLSSYNEQFF. Here the CDR3 DNA reads TGTGCCAGCAGCTCTCGACAGGGGCTGAGCTCCTACAATGAGCAGTTCTTC.

This clonotype was seen a handful of times. The chain has TRBV7-2 and TRBJ1-2; 9 nucleotides match TRBD1. The CDR3 contains 15 residues. Germline values: CDR1 SGHTA, CDR2 FQGNSA. With 5 bases clipped from V and 1 base from J, the junction kept 5 bases outside the gene matches. CDR3 protein: CASSPNRGLNYGYTF. CDR3 sequence (DNA): TGTGCCAGCAGCCCTAACAGGGGGCTTAACTATGGCTACACCTTC.

The chain couples TRBV20-1 to TRBJ2-5; 8 nucleotides line up with TRBD1. The end of the DNA aligns better with TRBJ2-7, so the J call may be wrong. Germline CDR1 DFQATT, CDR2 SNEGSKA (reference sequence). The CDR3 has 14 amino acids. In DNA form, the CDR3 reads TGCAGTGCTAATTCGAAGGACAGGGCCTTCGAGCAGTACTTC. It codes for CSANSKDRAFEQYF.

In nucleotides, the CDR3 is TGTGCCAGCAGCATACAGGGCAGCACAGATACGCAGTATTTT. Protein: CASSIQGSTDTQYF. This chain links TRBV7-2 with TRBJ2-3, with D possibly matching TRBD1 (6 bases). Trimming removed 5 bases from V and 0 bases from J, with 9 bases in between. Per germline, CDR1 SGHTA and CDR2 FQGNSA. The CDR3 has 14 residues.

This clonotype has a handful of counts. The chain carries TRBV6-5 and TRBJ2-7; TRBD2 matches at 12 bases. CDR3 size: 13 residues. Germline values: CDR1 MNHEY, CDR2 SVGAGI. Germline trimming cut 9 bases from V and 3 bases from J; bases unmatched to any gene: 3. The chain's CDR3 is CASQLAGGYEQYF. The DNA of the CDR3 is TGTGCCAGTCAACTAGCGGGGGGCTACGAGCAGTACTTC.

This clonotype was picked up a small number of times. V is TRBV12-3 or TRBV12-4 and J is TRBJ2-3; 13 bases fit TRBD2. The CDR3 runs to 17 residues. The V gene end was trimmed by 5 bases and the J gene end by 0 bases; junction bases not matched to a gene: 5. The CDR3 DNA reads TGTGCCAGCAGTCGGACTAGCGGGGGTCCTAGCACAGATACGCAGTATTTT. The encoded protein is CASSRTSGGPSTDTQYF.

The sample holds a few counts of this clonotype. The rearrangement joins TRBV12-3 or TRBV12-4 to TRBJ1-5; D not resolved. This CDR3 is built from 13 residues. Trimming stripped 6 bases from V and 6 bases from J, with 12 bases between. CDR3 protein: CASSPLLTQPQHF. The CDR3 DNA reads as TGTGCCAGCAGCCCCCTGCTAACTCAGCCCCAGCATTTT.

This chain uses TRBV4-2 with TRBJ2-1; D call uncertain. Trimming removed 1 base from V and 4 bases from J, with 8 bases in between. There are 14 residues in the CDR3. In germline, CDR1 is LGHNA, CDR2 YNFKEQ. CDR3 residues: CASSQAAGYNEQFF. The DNA for the CDR3 is TGTGCCAGCAGCCAAGCGGCCGGGTACAATGAGCAGTTCTTC.

The chain is built from TRBV6-5 and TRBJ2-5, with 9 bases lining up with TRBD1. The J call may be incorrect, as the DNA end agrees better with TRBJ2-7. The germline V gene has CDR1 MNHEY and CDR2 SVGAGI. This CDR3 has 14 residues. DNA for the CDR3: TGTGCCAGCAGGAAACAGGGGGCCCTCGACGAGCAGTACTTC. It encodes CASRKQGALDEQYF.

The V gene is TRBV27, the J gene TRBJ2-1; TRBD2 matches at 7 bases. Per germline, CDR1 MNHEY and CDR2 SMNVEV (reference sequence). This CDR3 contains 13 residues. Unmatched junction bases numbered 6, after V lost 3 bases and J lost 10 bases. CDR3 sequence (DNA): TGTGCCAGCAGTTTGTGGGAGGGCCGCGAGCAGTTCTTC. Amino acids: CASSLWEGREQFF.

The gene calls are TRBV4-3 and TRBJ2-7; 10 nucleotides match TRBD2. Germline V gene lookup returns CDR1 LGHNA and CDR2 YSLEER. CDR3 length equals 18 residues. J was trimmed by 0 bases and V by 0 bases; bases with no gene match: 8. CDR3 coding DNA: TGCGCCAGCAGCCAAGATACAGGACTAGCGGCCAACTCCTACGAGCAGTACTTC. Encoded protein: CASSQDTGLAANSYEQYF.

This chain joins TRBV20-1 and TRBJ1-2; no clear D gene. Germline CDR1 DFQATT, CDR2 SNEGSKA (reference sequence). CDR3 size: 12 residues. V dropped 1 base and J dropped 7 bases, with 10 bases sitting between them. CDR3: CSARADVGGYTF. The CDR3 region has the DNA TGCAGTGCTAGAGCGGACGTCGGTGGCTACACCTTC.

This clonotype has just a few counts. This chain links TRBV6-2 or TRBV6-3 with TRBJ1-5; D call uncertain. The CDR3 is made up of 13 amino acids. With 6 bases removed from V and 7 bases from J, the gap between germline ends came to 13 bases. Germline V gene data show CDR1 as MNHEY and CDR2 as SVGEGT. CDR3 loop: CASRPTLGQPQHF. CDR3 bases: TGTGCCAGCAGACCGACATTGGGGCAGCCCCAGCATTTT.

This clonotype was counted between two and nine times. The V and J genes are TRBV10-3 and TRBJ2-7, with D hard to call. V was clipped by 4 bases and J by 2 bases, with 12 bases between them. The CDR3 covers 14 residues. Germline CDR1 ENHRY, CDR2 SYGVKD. The CDR3 is CAISAQTPAYEQYF. CDR3 DNA sequence: TGTGCCATCAGTGCCCAGACCCCTGCCTACGAGCAGTACTTC.

Only a few counts were recorded for this clonotype. The rearrangement links TRBV10-3 to TRBJ2-3, with D maybe TRBD2 (6 bases). Trimming stripped 6 bases from V and 5 bases from J, with 9 bases between. CDR1 and CDR2 from the germline V gene are ENHRY and SYGVKD. The CDR3 has 12 amino acids. The DNA for the CDR3 is TGTGCCATCAGGACTAGATTAGATACGCAGTATTTT. It yields the protein CAIRTRLDTQYF.

This clonotype appeared a few times. The chain uses TRBV12-3 or TRBV12-4 and TRBJ1-5; tentatively, D is TRBD1 (6 bases). The CDR3 covers 15 residues. The V gene lost 8 bases and the J gene lost 4 bases, with 18 bases spanning the gap. CDR3 DNA sequence: TGTGCCAGCGCCCTACTCGGACAGATAAATCAGCCCCAGCATTTT. It encodes CASALLGQINQPQHF.

This clonotype was observed many times. The rearrangement links TRBV5-1 to TRBJ2-1, with D unclear. CDR1 and CDR2 (germline): SGHRS, YFSETQ. CDR3 length: 12 residues. Trimming shortened V by 1 base and J by 6 bases, and 5 bases separated the two germline ends. The CDR3 here is CASSLSLNEQFF. CDR3 bases: TGCGCCAGCAGCTTGTCGCTCAATGAGCAGTTCTTC.

This clonotype showed up just a few times. The chain employs TRBV29-1 and TRBJ2-3; TRBD2 is a possible D gene (6 bases). Germline V gene sequence: CDR1 SQVTM, CDR2 ANQGSEA. This CDR3 spans 15 amino acids. CDR3 amino acids: CNVPAGQASTDTQYF. The CDR3, as DNA: TGCAACGTCCCCGCGGGGCAGGCAAGCACAGATACGCAGTATTTT.

The rearrangement uses TRBV7-8 and TRBJ2-1; D may be TRBD2 (6 bases). The CDR3 contains 16 residues. The V gene's germline CDR1 is SGHVS and CDR2 FQNEAQ. Deletions cut 1 base from V and 3 bases from J, with 13 bases between. The CDR3 nucleotides read TGTGCCAGCAGCTTAGATCGCGGGGTTATCTACAATGAGCAGTTCTTC. Its translation: CASSLDRGVIYNEQFF.

A few counts support this clonotype. This chain uses TRBV7-3 with TRBJ2-3; TRBD2 matches 13 bases. The CDR3 loop spans 16 amino acids. J was trimmed by 5 bases and V by 4 bases; bases with no gene match: 6. Germline V gene sequence: CDR1 SGHTA, CDR2 FQGTGA. CDR3 sequence reads: CASSSGLAGVQDTQYF. The CDR3 DNA reads as TGTGCCAGCAGCTCCGGACTAGCGGGAGTCCAAGATACGCAGTATTTT.

In its sample, this clonotype was seen a few times. This chain links TRBV12-3 or TRBV12-4 with TRBJ2-5; 10 bases fit TRBD2. V lost 3 bases to trimming and J lost 3 bases; unmatched junction nucleotides: 7. CDR3 length: 16 residues. CDR3 in DNA: TGTGCCAGCAGTTTTAACCCTAGCGGGGGCGAAGAGACCCAGTACTTC. Translated, it gives CASSFNPSGGEETQYF.

This clonotype showed up just a few times. V is TRBV27 and J is TRBJ2-7, with 9 bases aligning to TRBD1. The CDR3 runs to 15 residues. Germline values: CDR1 MNHEY, CDR2 SMNVEV (reference sequence). V dropped 5 bases and J dropped 0; count of bases not matched to a gene: 5. The CDR3 loop is CASSPGTGNSYEQYF. In DNA, the CDR3 is TGTGCCAGCAGTCCAGGGACAGGGAACTCCTACGAGCAGTACTTC.

The chain recombines TRBV12-3 or TRBV12-4 with TRBJ2-7; TRBD1 matches at 8 bases. The CDR3 totals 15 residues. Unmatched junction bases numbered 19, after V lost 6 bases and J lost 12 bases. The CDR3 DNA sequence: TGTGCCAGCAGCACCCCCATCGACAGGGGTGAGACCCGGTACTTC. It codes for CASSTPIDRGETRYF.

V gene TRBV20-1 combines with J gene TRBJ1-1; 7 bases are shared with TRBD1. CDR1 is DFQATT, CDR2 SNEGSKA, per germline (reference sequence). This CDR3 is 20 amino acids long. After removal of 7 bases from V and 1 base from J, the junction contained 27 bases not matched to a gene. The CDR3 region is CSVPKPYSRQGLLRNTEAFF. The DNA of the CDR3 is TGCAGTGTCCCAAAGCCATACTCGAGACAGGGCCTTCTAAGGAACACTGAAGCTTTCTTT.

This clonotype was seen only a few times. The V gene is TRBV11-2, the J gene TRBJ2-7; 12 bases are a match to TRBD2. The CDR3 length is 16 residues. J gave up 1 base and V 3 bases, and 4 bases lay outside the gene matches. The V gene's germline CDR1 is SGHAT and CDR2 FQNNGV. The CDR3 loop reads CASSLQGLAGSYEQYF. The DNA of the CDR3 is TGTGCCAGCAGCTTGCAGGGACTAGCGGGTTCCTACGAGCAGTACTTC.